This T cell receptor beta chain was profiled in a study of blood T cell repertoires in COVID-19. Study context: PBMCs, B-cell-depleted T cells, or T cells were the source of the cDNA or gDNA that made up the material.

Germline V gene data show CDR1 as WNHNN and CDR2 as SYGVQD (reference sequence). With 4 bases clipped from V and 6 bases from J, the junction kept 15 bases outside the gene matches. This CDR3 has 18 amino acids. In the study's own analysis: Estimates of nucleated cell counts were drawn from the amplification of reference gene primers. Measured with immunoSEQ multiplex PCR; TCRdb has only the in-frame clones, and not every one. V, J and clone size are those of that table, while D and trimming were read from the DNA. The table lists tens of thousands of clones, 70% to 90% of them singletons. The sample comprised peripheral blood. The V gene is TRBV10-1, the J gene TRBJ2-3; 11 bases map to TRBD2. This receptor was identified in a human donor in a cohort sampled during active COVID-19. The CDR3 region is CASSGLLAGGIGGDTQYF. The DNA for the CDR3 is TGCGCCAGCAGTGGACTCTTAGCGGGAGGGATCGGGGGCGATACGCAGTATTTT.